The T cell receptor beta chain described here comes from a study of cytomegalovirus exposure and HLA in healthy donors (dated by TCRdb to between 2016 and 2019). Background on the whole study: According to an earlier analysis of 550 to 750 of the donors, some 180 million T cells yielded 120 million or so unique TCR beta sequences and approximately 300 Gb of sequence data. Approximately 300 gigabases of sequencing data and tens of millions of unique TCR sequences were included in an early release covering several hundred HLA-typed donors. Of the roughly 390 genotyped donors, about 80% fell in the genetic ancestry cluster associated with self-reported Caucasian donors. The study aimed to test whether cataloging public T cell receptors could reveal signatures of past pathogen exposure. The study profiled the T cell repertoires of under 850 subjects by immunosequencing and related them to cytomegalovirus serostatus. In addition to the first cohort of roughly 700 subjects, a separate validation cohort of some 120 different subjects was used. The study combined high-throughput TCR immunosequencing, statistical association of individual TCRs with disease status, and machine learning to predict cytomegalovirus infection status. In a later analysis, previously published TCR beta repertoires from some 640 donors were re-analyzed and high-resolution HLA genotyping was added so that TCR occurrence patterns could be studied. The later analysis used no new phenotypic data to find candidate immune exposures, relying instead on TCR beta sequences and their occurrence across donors. In an earlier analysis of 550 to 700 of the donors, high-throughput TCR beta sequencing was used to judge whether each TCR beta V gene segment behaved as functional or pseudogenic. Alongside the repertoire data, information on donor age, sex, ethnicity and CMV serostatus was compiled. Genome-wide SNP genotypes for about 65% of the roughly 670 donors were used in a later genetic analysis, which treated that subset as a discovery cohort. All discovery cohort repertoires had been generated on a single sequencing platform. HLA typing covered class I and class II loci at four-digit resolution. The number of donors typed differed by locus, with about 629-640 for A, B, C, DRB1 and DQB1, about 500 for DQA1, nearly 610 for DPA1, and 450 to 480 for DPB1. A handful of DR-DQ haplotypes were handled as single units for association and clustering because linkage in the cohort was strong. Among a few hundred genotyped donors of the cohort, an average of around 240,000 unique TCR beta nucleotide sequences were sequenced per donor, 15% to 20% of them non-productive. Study-wide findings and limitations: A later analysis reported that several top co-occurrence clusters appeared linked to parvovirus B19, influenza, CMV and Epstein-Barr virus. At a false discovery rate of 0.05, a later analysis linked fewer than 20,000 TCR beta sequences to specific HLA alleles. A later analysis found that HLA-associated TCR beta chains were more clonally expanded and had lower generation probabilities than equally common non-associated chains. A later genetic analysis associated a missense DCLRE1C variant with V-gene and J-gene trimming of TCR beta chains, and an independent cohort replicated the association. Presence/absence analyses assumed roughly uniform sequencing depth across donors, an assumption that may not hold. Because HLA typing was missing for some donors at each locus, association tests included only the typed subset. In an earlier analysis of fewer than 700 of the donors, most TCR beta V segments appeared in productive rearrangements about 87% or about 30% of the time, broadly matching IMGT annotations. In vitro tests confirmed that a few of the cytomegalovirus-associated TCR beta chains recognize cytomegalovirus antigens. Compared with the roughly 710-donor mean, donors in an Asian-associated ancestry cluster had fewer N-insertions in productive TCRs, according to a later genetic analysis. Assigning TCR associations to individual alleles was difficult when HLA alleles, especially DR and DQ, strongly co-occurred. In both the original and validation cohorts, the classifier was reported to diagnose cytomegalovirus status with high specificity and sensitivity. CMV serostatus was the only immune exposure information available for the cohort. In a later analysis, most CMV-associated TCR beta chains were found to appear HLA-restricted, with HLA associations seemingly driven largely by CMV exposure. A group of highly shared sequence variants was considered likely to be a technical artifact of the sequencing pipeline. According to a later analysis, TCR association rates differed among HLA loci, with DRB1 alleles showing the most associated TCRs and HLA-C alleles showing the fewest. This cohort had only TCR beta chains sequenced, and the lack of alpha or paired-chain data limited which features could be detected. A further reported finding was that TCR beta sequences accurately predicted the HLA-A and HLA-B alleles for most subjects in the first cohort. Some IMGT-functional V segments, including TRBV6-2 and TRBV6-3, could not be distinguished by the 87-base-pair reads and were therefore excluded. In the study, around 150 TCR beta chains were listed as associated with cytomegalovirus. Most TCR sequences were observed very rarely across donors, whereas some public TCRs were present in many individuals. Correlated functional status among segregating V segments might be attributable to linkage disequilibrium, but an unknown experimental factor could not be ruled out. Because counts were too low, about 15 rarely observed V segments, including chromosome 9 orphons, were left out of the earlier analysis of a few hundred of the donors. According to the authors, the approach could potentially be generalized to other disease states and immunological phenotypes.

The CDR3, from cysteine to phenylalanine, totals 15 residues. Solely the CDR3 DNA is kept, with 45 bases framed from the first base. From a lookup of the germline V gene, CDR1 and CDR2 are SGHRS and YFSETQ. V is pruned by 3 bases and J by 1 base, leaving 4 bases of the junction without a gene match. The library relied on the immunoSEQ multiplex PCR assay. For the multiplex PCR, a mixture combining 60 forward primers for TCR Vbeta segments and 13 reverse primers for TCR Jbeta segments was used. The CDR3 region of rearranged TCR beta genes was amplified from genomic DNA by a multiplex PCR assay. The amplified TCR beta libraries were sequenced on the Illumina HiSeq System as 87-base-pair reads. In the paper's pipeline: In a later analysis, tens of millions of unique TCR beta chains were counted across the roughly 610 repertoires, and approximately 11 million of these chains were shared by at least two donors. Raw reads were error-corrected and collapsed into unique sequences by a nearest-neighbor algorithm in which closely related sequences were merged to remove PCR and sequencing errors. CDR3 sequences were aligned to IMGT reference sequences to assign V, D and J gene segments. Each retained sequence needed at least a six-nucleotide match to both a V gene segment and a J gene segment. A rearrangement counted as productive if the CDR3 had no stop codons and remained in frame with V and J, and every other rearrangement counted as non-productive. Following IMGT convention, CDR3 was defined as the stretch from the second conserved V-encoded cysteine up to the conserved J-encoded phenylalanine. In an earlier analysis of 550 to 650 of the donors, sequences lacking an unambiguous match to a single V gene segment were excluded. An earlier analysis of 587 of the donors classified V segments as functional when productive rearrangements were above 56.7% and as segregating when the standard deviation between donors was above 5%. To diagnose cytomegalovirus status from the catalog of TCR beta chain sequences, a statistical classification framework was built. V and J gene assignment, in a later analysis, came from comparing TCR nucleotide sequences with IMGT/GENE-DB human TR gene sequences. A later analysis assigned CDR3 sequences and most-parsimonious VDJ recombination scenarios with the TCRdist pipeline. In a later analysis, every TCR beta chain was defined by the combination of its CDR3 amino acid sequence and its V-gene family, and reads without a unique V-gene family were dropped. As a way to deal with suspected cross-contamination and a sequencing artifact, a later analysis dropped 450 to 600 nucleotide sequences that were highly shared and had low generation probability. In a later analysis, a clonal expansion index for each public chain was calculated from normalized within-repertoire ranks of inferred template counts. In a later analysis, generation probabilities were computed with a VDJ recombination model fitted to out-of-frame rearrangements, and the resulting probabilities were checked against IGoR. Hypergeometric tests were used in a later analysis to score TCR-TCR, TCR-HLA and TCR-CMV co-occurrence, with a repertoire-size bias correction applied to the TCR pairs. False discovery rates were estimated in a later analysis by permuting HLA or CMV assignments 20 times. In a later analysis, co-occurring TCRs were grouped using DBSCAN, with TCRdist sequence similarity added in when clustering inside HLA-allele-positive subsets. Co-occurrence clustering excluded repertoires with fewer than 30,000 or more than 120,000 public chains, plus five with anomalous nucleotide sharing. What TCRdb holds here is the immuneACCESS table cut down to in-frame rearrangements. Part of the clones is not present; checked against another copy, under half of the missing clones reflect an unresolved V gene, and the others are unexplained. For V, J and clone size, that table is used; D and trimming come from the DNA. Here the sample has about 150,000 clones; approximately 84% occur a single time. Of the sample, 1% to 1.5% is held by the ten largest clones.

The cohort comprised some 680 healthy bone marrow donors. Cohort members were all nominally healthy when sampled, although unrecorded immune exposures were likely present. The donor was CMV seropositive and was included in the group of 289 seropositive cohort members. Each donor provided a peripheral blood sample, and peripheral blood mononuclear cells were used for TCR beta sequencing. Genomic DNA was extracted from the blood cell samples with the Qiagen DNeasy Blood Extraction Kit. Concerning this clone: The antigen it recognizes is unknown. No much larger clone exists at a distance of one base, and base qualities are not known.

The sequenced sample consisted of PBMCs. This TCR was recovered from a man aged 50-59 years in good health and CMV-seropositive. The rearrangement joined TRBV5-1 to TRBJ2-5; 9 of the junction bases match TRBD1. At the DNA level, the sequence is TGCGCCAGCAGCTCGGGACAGGGTGCCCAAGAGACCCAGTACTTC. Its translation is CASSSGQGAQETQYF.